One sample yielded the 31 T cell receptor beta chains listed below, sequenced in a study of immune evolution from preneoplasia to lung adenocarcinoma. The repertoire was sequenced with immunoSEQ multiplex PCR; TCRdb's copy has only in-frame clones and lacks some. The sample carries over 30,000 clones, 60% to 75% recorded once. The source material was FFPE invasive lung adenocarcinoma tissue. All receptors come from a person aged 55-75 years with lung adenocarcinoma.

This clone came up a few times. The gene calls are TRBV9 and TRBJ1-2; 7 bases map to TRBD1. This CDR3 comprises 14 residues. J lost 6 bases, V lost 0 bases, and 5 bases had no gene match. Germline V CDR1 and CDR2: SGDLS, YYNGEE. DNA for the CDR3: TGTGCCAGCAGCGTAGCTACGGGACAGAATGGCTACACCTTC. Translating it yields CASSVATGQNGYTF.

This chain joins TRBV4-2 and TRBJ2-7; 7 nucleotides line up with TRBD1. Per the germline V gene, CDR1 is LGHNA and CDR2 is YNFKEQ. This CDR3 comprises 17 residues. J lost 2 bases, V lost 1 base, and 11 bases had no gene match. The CDR3 is CASSQGGTGTAAYEQYF. CDR3 bases: TGTGCCAGCAGCCAAGGTGGAACCGGGACAGCTGCCTACGAGCAGTACTTC.

This sequence joins TRBV11-1 and TRBJ2-7; D not certain. From germline, CDR1 is SGHAT and CDR2 FQDESV (reference sequence). V was pared by 1 base and J by 4 bases, with 11 bases between. This CDR3 comprises 14 residues. The chain's CDR3 is CASSLDGNLYEQYF. The CDR3 region has the DNA TGTGCCAGCAGCTTAGATGGGAATCTTTACGAGCAGTACTTC. Full variable domain (missing parts from reference TRBV11-1 and TRBJ2-7): EAEVAQSPRYKITEKSQAVAFWCDPISGHATLYWYRQILGQGPELLVQFQDESVVDDSQLPKDRFSAERLKGVDSTLKIQPAELGDSAMYLCASSLDGNLYEQYFGPGTRLTVT.

The CDR3 protein is CASSSERKAGTDTQYF. As DNA, the CDR3 is TGTGCCAGCAGCTCCGAGAGGAAAGCGGGCACAGATACGCAGTATTTT. This chain uses TRBV5-6 with TRBJ2-3; D might be TRBD2 (5 bases). Trimming left V 3 bases short and J 1 base short, with 15 bases between. Germline V gives CDR1 SGHDT, CDR2 YYEEEE. The CDR3 covers 16 residues.

The rearrangement uses TRBV27 and TRBJ2-7; D not resolved. The CDR3 covers 15 residues. V was trimmed by 4 bases and J by 0 bases, leaving 13 bases between them. Germline CDR1 is MNHEY and CDR2 is SMNVEV (reference sequence). The CDR3 sequence is CASSSQTANSYEQYF. CDR3 nucleotide sequence: TGTGCCAGCAGTTCACAGACTGCCAACTCCTACGAGCAGTACTTC.

The CDR3 region is CSVSGQPAGAQQETQYF. For the CDR3, the DNA is TGCAGCGTGTCAGGACAGCCGGCGGGGGCACAACAAGAGACCCAGTACTTC. The chain links TRBV29-1 to TRBJ2-5; D is perhaps TRBD2 (7 bases). The CDR3 extends over 17 amino acids. Germline CDR1 is SQVTM and CDR2 is ANQGSEA. V lost 6 bases to trimming and J lost 2 bases, with 25 bases between them.

The gene calls are TRBV5-1 and TRBJ2-7; D may be TRBD1 (8 bases). Trimming removed 4 bases from V and 5 bases from J, with 16 bases in between. Germline V gene lookup returns CDR1 SGHRS and CDR2 YFSETQ. The CDR3 loop spans 14 amino acids. CDR3 in amino acids: CASSDGQGGDEQYF. In DNA form, the CDR3 reads TGCGCCAGCAGCGACGGACAGGGAGGGGACGAGCAGTACTTC.

CDR3 region: CSAWAGELFF. The CDR3, as DNA: TGCAGTGCTTGGGCCGGGGAGCTGTTTTTT. The chain links TRBV20-1 to TRBJ2-2; D not resolved. Trimming took 5 bases from V and 6 from J, leaving 4 bases between them. Germline V gives CDR1 DFQATT, CDR2 SNEGSKA (reference sequence). The CDR3 length is 10 residues.

J is TRBJ2-7 and V is TRBV7-9; perhaps TRBD2 as D (5 bases). This CDR3 region has 14 residues. Germline V gene lookup returns CDR1 SEHNR and CDR2 FQNEAQ (reference sequence). The V and J ends lost 1 base and 0 bases respectively, with 7 bases between them. CDR3 coding DNA: TGTGCCAGCAGCTTAGGCGGGTTCTCCTACGAGCAGTACTTC. Translating it yields CASSLGGFSYEQYF.

J is TRBJ2-1 and V is TRBV7-9; no reliable D call. This CDR3 has 14 residues. V was cut by 1 base and J by 12 bases, with 16 bases left in between. The V gene's germline CDR1 is SEHNR and CDR2 FQNEAQ (reference sequence). CDR3 nucleotide sequence: TGTGCCAGCAGCTTAGACCCACAGAGCAAGGGGCAGTTCTTC. This translates into CASSLDPQSKGQFF. Looking up the rest from reference TRBV7-9 and TRBJ2-1 gives the full variable domain: DTGVSQNPRHKITKRGQNVTFRCDPISEHNRLYWYRQTLGQGPEFLTYFQNEAQLEKSRLLSDRFSAERPKGSFSTLEIQRTEQGDSAMYLCASSLDPQSKGQFFGPGTRLTVL.

This chain links TRBV30 with TRBJ2-1; weak D call: TRBD1 (5 bases). Trimming left V 3 bases short and J 3 bases short, with 15 bases between. The CDR3 is 15 residues long. In germline, CDR1 is GTSNPN, CDR2 SVGIG (reference sequence). CDR3 region: CAWRRGDRDYNEQFF. Here the CDR3 DNA reads TGTGCCTGGAGAAGGGGTGACCGAGACTACAATGAGCAGTTCTTC.

This clone is medium-sized (0.01 to 0.1%). The V and J genes are TRBV7-8 and TRBJ1-1; no definite D call. CDR1 and CDR2 (germline): SGHVS, FQNEAQ. There are 13 residues in the CDR3. V dropped 3 bases and J dropped 4 bases, with 9 bases sitting between them. CDR3 amino acids: CASSFTGSTEAFF. DNA of the CDR3: TGTGCCAGCAGCTTTACTGGATCCACTGAAGCTTTCTTT. Filled out from reference TRBV7-8 and TRBJ1-1, the complete variable domain reads GAGVSQSPRYKVAKRGQDVALRCDPISGHVSLFWYQQALGQGPEFLTYFQNEAQLDKSGLPSDRFFAERPEGSVSTLKIQRTQQEDSAVYLCASSFTGSTEAFFGQGTRLTVV.

This sequence joins TRBV5-6 and TRBJ1-5; D is possibly TRBD1 (6 bases). V lost 0 bases and J lost 0, with 13 bases in between. The V gene's germline CDR1 is SGHDT and CDR2 YYEEEE. There are 17 residues in the CDR3. CDR3: CASSLVTGRYSNQPQHF. The CDR3 DNA reads as TGTGCCAGCAGCTTGGTAACAGGGAGGTATAGCAATCAGCCCCAGCATTTT.

To note about this clone: One end of the junction varies from germline; a read error may be responsible. The chain has TRBV6-1 and TRBJ2-7; 7 bases are shared with TRBD1. CDR3 length equals 11 residues. Germline V gene sequence: CDR1 MNHNS, CDR2 SASEGT. CDR3 amino acids: CASSEVVGQSF. The CDR3 DNA follows: TGTGCCAGCAGTGAAGTGGTGGGACAGTCCTTC.

This chain connects TRBV7-2 to TRBJ2-1; weak D call: TRBD2 (6 bases). The length of the CDR3 is 14 residues. The V end was cut by 8 bases, the J end by 7 bases, with 18 bases between. The V gene's germline CDR1 is SGHTA and CDR2 FQGNSA. In DNA, the CDR3 is TGTGCCAGCCTGCGAAACGGCGGGAAGAATGAGCAGTTCTTC. This sequence encodes CASLRNGGKNEQFF.

This rearrangement joins TRBV27 to TRBJ2-1; D gene ambiguous. Trimming removed 5 bases at V and 5 bases at J, with 7 bases between. This CDR3 is built from 12 residues. In germline, CDR1 is MNHEY, CDR2 SMNVEV (reference sequence). The CDR3 loop is CASSARNNEQFF. The CDR3, as DNA: TGTGCCAGCAGTGCCCGTAACAATGAGCAGTTCTTC.

This clone was seen only a few times. V and J are TRBV30 and TRBJ2-3; weak D call: TRBD2 (6 bases). V was pared by 3 bases and J by 2 bases, with 15 bases between. This CDR3 comprises 15 residues. Germline lookup yields CDR1 GTSNPN and CDR2 SVGIG (reference sequence). CDR3: CAWRWGGVITDTQYF. CDR3 in DNA: TGTGCCTGGAGGTGGGGCGGGGTTATCACAGATACGCAGTATTTT.

This chain links TRBV28 with TRBJ2-7; D not certain. This CDR3 has 12 residues. V was clipped by 5 bases and J by 0 bases, with 5 bases between them. Germline lookup yields CDR1 MDHEN and CDR2 SYDVKM. CDR3 DNA: TGTGCCAGCAGTGAAAACTCCTACGAGCAGTACTTC. Translated: CASSENSYEQYF.

The chain employs TRBV30 and TRBJ1-5; D remains unclear. The V gene's germline CDR1 is GTSNPN and CDR2 SVGIG (reference sequence). This CDR3 region has 13 residues. V lost 1 base, J lost 9 bases, and 13 bases lay in between. In nucleotides, the CDR3 is TGTGCCTGGAGTGGGTCAGCCGCGGGGCCCCAGCATTTT. Translated, it gives CAWSGSAAGPQHF.

The chain has TRBV5-1 and TRBJ2-7; D tentatively fits TRBD1 or TRBD2 (6 bases each). The CDR3 spans 16 residues. Per the germline V gene, CDR1 is SGHRS and CDR2 is YFSETQ. The V gene lost 4 bases and the J gene lost 3 bases, with 20 bases spanning the gap. CDR3 protein: CASSAMRGEGGYEQYF. CDR3 DNA: TGCGCCAGCAGCGCGATGAGGGGGGAAGGCGGCTACGAGCAGTACTTC.

The chain employs TRBV9 and TRBJ2-5, with D uncertain. The length of the CDR3 is 13 residues. Between the trimmed V and J ends, which lost 3 bases and 1 base, there was a span of 7 bases. From germline, CDR1 is SGDLS and CDR2 YYNGEE. CDR3 amino acids: CASSGAGQETQYF. The CDR3 DNA sequence: TGTGCCAGCAGCGGGGCAGGCCAAGAGACCCAGTACTTC.

This clone was counted only a few times. This CDR3 reads CASSVRAGGTDTQYF. In DNA, the CDR3 is TGTGCCAGCAGCGTCCGAGCGGGAGGGACAGATACGCAGTATTTT. The chain recombines TRBV9 with TRBJ2-3, with 10 bases identical to TRBD2. The V segment lost 2 bases and the J segment 3 bases; nucleotides outside the gene matches: 3. This CDR3 has 15 residues. Germline V CDR1 and CDR2: SGDLS, YYNGEE.

This clone was observed a single time. This chain connects TRBV2 to TRBJ2-7; D is perhaps TRBD2 (5 bases). This CDR3 spans 15 amino acids. The V end lost 5 bases, the J end lost 5 bases, and 19 bases lay between the germline ends. Germline V lookup: CDR1 SNHLY, CDR2 FYNNEI. The CDR3 region has the DNA TGTGCCAGCAGTCAATCCAGCGGTCTTGCCCACGAGCAGTACTTC. As protein: CASSQSSGLAHEQYF. Full variable domain (outside the CDR3, taken from reference TRBV2 and TRBJ2-7): EPEVTQTPSHQVTQMGQEVILRCVPISNHLYFYWYRQILGQKVEFLVSFYNNEISEKSEIFDDQFSVERPDGSNFTLKIRSTKLEDSAMYFCASSQSSGLAHEQYFGPGTRLTVT.

This clone was seen only a few times. The V gene is TRBV4-1, the J gene TRBJ2-7; D may be TRBD1 (6 bases). V lost 6 bases, J lost 2 bases, and 14 bases lay in between. The germline CDR1 and CDR2 sequences are MGHRA and YSYEKL. The CDR3 runs to 14 residues. CDR3 region: CASRATGYAYEQYF. CDR3 coding DNA: TGCGCCAGCAGGGCTACAGGGTATGCCTACGAGCAGTACTTC.

The chain couples TRBV9 to TRBJ2-3; no definite D call. This CDR3 is built from 13 residues. Germline CDR1 reads SGDLS; CDR2 reads YYNGEE. The ends were cut back, 4 bases at V and 6 bases at J, with 12 bases in the middle. The CDR3 spells CASSPPHADTQYF. The CDR3 region has the DNA TGTGCCAGCAGCCCTCCTCACGCGGATACGCAGTATTTT.

The gene calls are TRBV30 and TRBJ2-1; perhaps TRBD2 as D (5 bases). This CDR3 is built from 12 residues. V lost 2 bases and J 9 bases, leaving 11 bases between the germline ends. From germline, CDR1 is GTSNPN and CDR2 SVGIG (reference sequence). CDR3 in amino acids: CAWSSLRGEQFF. The CDR3 nucleotides read TGTGCCTGGAGTTCCCTTCGGGGTGAGCAGTTCTTC.

This clone was counted only a few times. This chain's CDR3 is CASSPGGSGGYTF. CDR3 nucleotide sequence: TGTGCCAGCAGCCCGGGGGGGTCTGGTGGCTACACCTTC. The V call is TRBV9, the J call TRBJ1-2, with D possibly matching TRBD1 (5 bases). CDR3 length: 13 residues. In germline, CDR1 is SGDLS, CDR2 YYNGEE. V lost 4 bases, J lost 7 bases, and 14 bases lay in between.

This clone was seen at least ten times. This chain uses TRBV19 with TRBJ2-3, with no clear D. Per the germline V gene, CDR1 is LNHDA and CDR2 is SQIVND (reference sequence). This CDR3 comprises 15 residues. Trimming took off 10 bases at V and 0 bases at J, with 17 bases between the two ends. The CDR3 nucleotides are TGTGCCACTACACGTCGGATTGGGAGCACAGATACGCAGTATTTT. Translating gives CATTRRIGSTDTQYF. Complete variable domain (other parts from reference TRBV19 and TRBJ2-3): DGGITQSPKYLFRKEGQNVTLSCEQNLNHDAMYWYRQDPGQGLRLIYYSQIVNDFQKGDIAEGYSVSREKKESFPLTVTSAQKNPTAFYLCATTRRIGSTDTQYFGPGTRLTVL.

The V call is TRBV11-2, the J call TRBJ2-7; the match to TRBD2 covers 10 bases. The CDR3 consists of 15 residues. Germline trimming cut 6 bases from V and 0 bases from J; bases unmatched to any gene: 5. Germline V gives CDR1 SGHAT, CDR2 FQNNGV. The CDR3 nucleotides are TGTGCCAGCAGAGATAGCGGGAGGAGCTCCTACGAGCAGTACTTC. It translates to CASRDSGRSSYEQYF.

CDR3: CASSEVSAQTHYTF. The CDR3 nucleotides are TGTGCCAGCAGTGAAGTGTCAGCACAGACCCACTACACCTTC. The chain is built from TRBV6-1 and TRBJ1-2; D not resolved. This CDR3 comprises 14 residues. CDR1 is MNHNS and CDR2 is SASEGT in the germline V gene. Trimming removed 1 base from V and 10 bases from J, with 16 bases in between.

The chain has TRBV18 and TRBJ1-1; the match to TRBD1 covers 9 bases. The CDR3 is made up of 14 amino acids. Germline CDR1 reads KGHSH; CDR2 reads LQKENI. The junction had 1 base not matched to a gene; V was cut back by 0 bases and J by 5 bases. This CDR3 is CASSPPTGGTEAFF. CDR3 in DNA: TGTGCCAGCTCACCACCGACAGGGGGGACTGAAGCTTTCTTT.